The clone carrying this T cell receptor beta chain came up many times. These data come from a study of T cells in Graves' hyperthyroidism and ophthalmopathy. The hyperthyroidism was newly diagnosed and had lasted under 2 months; the patients were aged 18 to 65. Each diagnosis was grounded in clinical symptoms, serum thyroxine and TRAb, thyroid ultrasound, and orbital computed tomography. Trimming left V 3 bases short and J 11 bases short, with 11 bases between. The CDR3 extends over 13 amino acids. The germline V gene has CDR1 MRHNA and CDR2 SNTAGT. From RNA transcripts, TCR beta CDR3 regions were amplified. HTBI primers were employed in a first-round RT-PCR of the TCR CDR3. Each CDR3 protein is one row after TCRdb ran MiXCR on the multiplex PCR reads. The sample has 700,000 to 850,000 distinct CDR3 sequences; roughly 32% are singletons.

The rearrangement uses TRBV6-4 and TRBJ1-6; D call uncertain. The receptor's source is a woman in her 40s with Graves' hyperthyroidism. Sequencing was done on a sample of blood. The DNA for the CDR3 is TGTGCCAGCAGTGAAATCTCGGGTGCACCCCTCCACTTT. It is translated as CASSEISGAPLHF.